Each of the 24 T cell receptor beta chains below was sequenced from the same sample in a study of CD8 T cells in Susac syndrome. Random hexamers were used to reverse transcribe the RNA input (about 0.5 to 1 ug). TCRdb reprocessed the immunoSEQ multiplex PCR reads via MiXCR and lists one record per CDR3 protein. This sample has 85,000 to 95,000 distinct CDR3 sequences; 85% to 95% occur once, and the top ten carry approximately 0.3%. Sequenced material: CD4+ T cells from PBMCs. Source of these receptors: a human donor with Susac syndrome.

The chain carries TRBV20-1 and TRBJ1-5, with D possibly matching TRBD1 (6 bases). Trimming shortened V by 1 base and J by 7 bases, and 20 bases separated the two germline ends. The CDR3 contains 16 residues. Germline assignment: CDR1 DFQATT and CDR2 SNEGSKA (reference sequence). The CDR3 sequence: CSARAPTGTKEQPQHF. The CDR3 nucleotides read TGCAGTGCTAGAGCTCCAACAGGGACAAAGGAGCAGCCCCAGCATTTT.

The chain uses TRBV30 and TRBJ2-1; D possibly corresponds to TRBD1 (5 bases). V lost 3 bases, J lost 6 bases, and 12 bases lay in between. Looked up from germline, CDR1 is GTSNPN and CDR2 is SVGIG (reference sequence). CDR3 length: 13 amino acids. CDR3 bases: TGTGCCTGGAGATTAGGGGCTAGCAATGAGCAGTTCTTC. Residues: CAWRLGASNEQFF.

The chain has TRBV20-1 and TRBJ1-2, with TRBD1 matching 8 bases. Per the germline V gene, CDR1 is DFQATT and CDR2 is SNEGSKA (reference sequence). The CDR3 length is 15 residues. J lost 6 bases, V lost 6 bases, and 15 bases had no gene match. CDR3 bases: TGCAGTGCCCTATCGGCGACAGGGGTCCATCATGGCTACACCTTC. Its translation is CSALSATGVHHGYTF.

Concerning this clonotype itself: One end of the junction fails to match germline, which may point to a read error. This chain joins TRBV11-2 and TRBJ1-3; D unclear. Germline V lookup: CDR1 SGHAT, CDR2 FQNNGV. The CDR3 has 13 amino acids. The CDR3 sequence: CASSIGPGNTIYF. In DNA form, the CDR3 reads TGTGCCAGCAGCATCGGGCCTGGGAACACCATATATTTT.

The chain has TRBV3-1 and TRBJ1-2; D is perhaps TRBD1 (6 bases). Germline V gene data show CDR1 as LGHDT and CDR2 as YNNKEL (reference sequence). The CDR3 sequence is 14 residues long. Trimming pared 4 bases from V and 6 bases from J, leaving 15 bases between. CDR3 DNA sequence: TGTGCCAGCAGCCCGGGACACCTTGGGAATGGCTACACCTTC. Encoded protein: CASSPGHLGNGYTF.

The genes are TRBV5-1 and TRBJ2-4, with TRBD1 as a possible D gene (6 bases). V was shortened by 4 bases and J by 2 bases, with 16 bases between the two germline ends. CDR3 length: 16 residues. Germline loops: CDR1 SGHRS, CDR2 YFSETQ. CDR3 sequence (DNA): TGCGCCAGCAGCCCCGGACAGACCCCGACCAAAAACATTCAGTACTTC. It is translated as CASSPGQTPTKNIQYF. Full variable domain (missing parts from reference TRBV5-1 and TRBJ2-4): KAGVTQTPRYLIKTRGQQVTLSCSPISGHRSVSWYQQTPGQGLQFLFEYFSETQRNKGNFPGRFSGRQFSNSRSEMNVSTLELGDSALYLCASSPGQTPTKNIQYFGAGTRLSVL.

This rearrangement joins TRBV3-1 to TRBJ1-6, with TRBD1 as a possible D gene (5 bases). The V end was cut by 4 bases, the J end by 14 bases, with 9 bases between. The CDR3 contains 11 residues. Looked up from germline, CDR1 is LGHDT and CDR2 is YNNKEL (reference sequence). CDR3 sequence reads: CASSLKGSLHF. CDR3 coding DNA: TGTGCCAGCAGCCTCAAGGGGTCCCTCCACTTT.

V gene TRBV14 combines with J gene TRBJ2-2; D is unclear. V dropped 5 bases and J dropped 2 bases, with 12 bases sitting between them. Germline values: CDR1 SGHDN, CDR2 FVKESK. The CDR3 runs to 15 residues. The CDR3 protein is CASSIRTANTGELFF. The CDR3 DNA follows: TGTGCCAGCAGCATAAGAACGGCCAACACCGGGGAGCTGTTTTTT.

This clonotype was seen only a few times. In DNA, the CDR3 is TGTGCCAGCAGTCTGCGGACAGGGTATGGCTACACCTTC. Amino acid sequence: CASSLRTGYGYTF. This chain joins TRBV12-3 or TRBV12-4 and TRBJ1-2; 8 nucleotides align to TRBD1. The CDR3 covers 13 residues. The ends lost 5 bases at V and 5 bases at J; junction bases unmatched: 4.

The CDR3 is CASTEGTLSGANVLTF. The CDR3 DNA follows: TGTGCCAGCACCGAAGGCACCCTCTCTGGGGCCAACGTCCTGACTTTC. J is TRBJ2-6 and V is TRBV12-3 or TRBV12-4; D gene ambiguous. This CDR3 spans 16 amino acids. The V and J ends lost 7 bases and 0 bases respectively, with 13 bases between them.

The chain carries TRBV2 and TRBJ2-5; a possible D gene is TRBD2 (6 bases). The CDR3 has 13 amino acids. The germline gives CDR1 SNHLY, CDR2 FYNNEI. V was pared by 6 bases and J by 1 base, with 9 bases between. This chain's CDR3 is CASRGDFQETQYF. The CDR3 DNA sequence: TGTGCCAGCAGGGGGGACTTCCAAGAGACCCAGTACTTC.

The CDR3 here is CATSRVDSNQPQHF. As DNA, the CDR3 is TGTGCCACCAGCAGAGTCGACAGCAATCAGCCCCAGCATTTT. The chain links TRBV15 to TRBJ1-5; the D is unclear. V lost 1 base and J 1 base, leaving 5 bases between the germline ends. There are 14 residues in the CDR3. Germline V gene lookup returns CDR1 LNHNV and CDR2 YYDKDF (reference sequence).

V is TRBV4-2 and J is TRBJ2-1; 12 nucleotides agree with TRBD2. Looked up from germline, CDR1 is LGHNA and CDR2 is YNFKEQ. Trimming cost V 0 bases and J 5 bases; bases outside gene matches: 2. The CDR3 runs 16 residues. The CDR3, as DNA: TGTGCCAGCAGCCAAGAGACTAGCGGGGGCCACAATGAGCAGTTCTTC. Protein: CASSQETSGGHNEQFF.

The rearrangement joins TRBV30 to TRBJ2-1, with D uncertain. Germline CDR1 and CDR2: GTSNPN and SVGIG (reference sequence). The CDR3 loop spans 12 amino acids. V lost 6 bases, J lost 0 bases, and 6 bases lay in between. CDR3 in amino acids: CACRSSYNEQFF. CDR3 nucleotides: TGTGCCTGCAGAAGCTCCTACAATGAGCAGTTCTTC.

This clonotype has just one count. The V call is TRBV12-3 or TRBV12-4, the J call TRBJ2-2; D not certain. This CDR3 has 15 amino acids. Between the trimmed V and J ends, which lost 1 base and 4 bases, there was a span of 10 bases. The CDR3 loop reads CASSLDAWGTGELFF. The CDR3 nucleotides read TGTGCCAGCAGTTTAGACGCGTGGGGCACCGGGGAGCTGTTTTTT.

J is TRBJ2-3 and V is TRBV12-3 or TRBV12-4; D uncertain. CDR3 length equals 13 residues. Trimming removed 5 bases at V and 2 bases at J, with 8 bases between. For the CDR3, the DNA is TGTGCCAGCAGTAACTACTTCACAGATACGCAGTATTTT. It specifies CASSNYFTDTQYF.

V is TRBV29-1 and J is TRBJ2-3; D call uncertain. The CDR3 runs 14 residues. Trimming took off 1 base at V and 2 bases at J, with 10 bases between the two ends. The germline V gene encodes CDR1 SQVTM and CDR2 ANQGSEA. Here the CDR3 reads CSVEARPNTDTQYF. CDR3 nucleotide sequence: TGCAGCGTTGAAGCTCGGCCCAACACAGATACGCAGTATTTT.

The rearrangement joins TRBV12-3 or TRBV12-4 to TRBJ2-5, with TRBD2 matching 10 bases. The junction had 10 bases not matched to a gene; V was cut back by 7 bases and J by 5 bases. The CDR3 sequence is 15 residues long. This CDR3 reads CASKIAGGMSETQYF. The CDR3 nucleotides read TGTGCCAGCAAAATAGCGGGGGGCATGTCGGAGACCCAGTACTTC.

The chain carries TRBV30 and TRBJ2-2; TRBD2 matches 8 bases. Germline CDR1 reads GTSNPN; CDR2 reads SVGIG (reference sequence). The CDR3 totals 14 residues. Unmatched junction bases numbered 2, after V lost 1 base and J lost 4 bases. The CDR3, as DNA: TGTGCCTGGAGTGCTGGACTAGCCACCGGGGAGCTGTTTTTT. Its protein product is CAWSAGLATGELFF.

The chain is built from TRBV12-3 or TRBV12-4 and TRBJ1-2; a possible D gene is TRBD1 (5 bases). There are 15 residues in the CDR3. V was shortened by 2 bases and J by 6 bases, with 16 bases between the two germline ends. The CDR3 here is CASSLSAGGGHGYTF. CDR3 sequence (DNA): TGTGCCAGCAGTTTATCGGCCGGGGGGGGTCATGGCTACACCTTC.

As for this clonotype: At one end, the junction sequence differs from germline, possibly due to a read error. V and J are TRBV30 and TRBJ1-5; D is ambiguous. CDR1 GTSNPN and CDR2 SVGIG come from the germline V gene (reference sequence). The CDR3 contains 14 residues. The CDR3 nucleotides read TGTGCCTGGAGTACCCCAGAGACCCCTCGGCCCCAGCGTTTT. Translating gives CAWSTPETPRPQRF.

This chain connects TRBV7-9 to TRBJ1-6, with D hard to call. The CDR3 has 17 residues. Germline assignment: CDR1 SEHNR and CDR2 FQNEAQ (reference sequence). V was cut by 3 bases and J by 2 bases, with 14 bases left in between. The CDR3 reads CASSLPPGNPYNSPLHF. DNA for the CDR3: TGTGCCAGCAGCTTGCCCCCGGGTAATCCCTATAATTCACCCCTCCACTTT.

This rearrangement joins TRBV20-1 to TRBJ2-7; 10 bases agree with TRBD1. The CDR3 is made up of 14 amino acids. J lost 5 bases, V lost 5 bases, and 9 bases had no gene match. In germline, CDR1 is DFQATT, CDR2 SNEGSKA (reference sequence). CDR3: CSAAGTGAWNEQYF. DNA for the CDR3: TGCAGTGCTGCCGGGACAGGGGCCTGGAACGAGCAGTACTTC.

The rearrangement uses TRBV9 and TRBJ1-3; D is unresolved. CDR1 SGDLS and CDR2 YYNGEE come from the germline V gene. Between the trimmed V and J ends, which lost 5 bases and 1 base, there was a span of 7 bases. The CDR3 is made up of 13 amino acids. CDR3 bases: TGTGCCAGCAGTCCCCCGTCTGGAAACACCATATATTTT. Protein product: CASSPPSGNTIYF. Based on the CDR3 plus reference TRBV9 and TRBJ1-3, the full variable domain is DSGVTQTPKHLITATGQRVTLRCSPRSGDLSVYWYQQSLDQGLQFLIQYYNGEERAKGNILERFSAQQFPDLHSELNLSSLELGDSALYFCASSPPSGNTIYFGEGSWLTVV.